The 14 T cell receptor beta chains listed next were all sequenced from one sample in a study of blood T cell repertoires in COVID-19. Only in-frame clones appear in the TCRdb table, and some are missing; sequencing was by immunoSEQ multiplex PCR. The repertoire holds more than 450,000 clones, with about 85% as singletons. The sequencing input was PBMCs or T cells enriched from blood (not recorded which). The receptors here all came from a woman under 30 who had recovered from COVID-19.

This rearrangement joins TRBV28 to TRBJ2-7; perhaps TRBD2 as D (6 bases). The germline gives CDR1 MDHEN, CDR2 SYDVKM. The germline V and J ends were trimmed by 4 bases and 2 bases, with 18 bases remaining between them. The CDR3 covers 16 residues. As DNA, the CDR3 is TGTGCCAGCAGTTCCCCGGGTAGCGGTTCCCCCTACGAGCAGTACTTC. The encoded protein is CASSSPGSGSPYEQYF.

Concerning this clone itself: Additional DNA sequences in this sample encode the identical CDR3. This chain links TRBV19 with TRBJ1-2; perhaps TRBD1 as D (6 bases). The CDR3 runs to 14 residues. The V gene's germline CDR1 is LNHDA and CDR2 SQIVND (reference sequence). Trimming removed 2 bases at V and 4 bases at J, with 11 bases between. CDR3 residues: CASSIPGQSYGYTF. The CDR3 region has the DNA TGTGCCAGTAGTATACCGGGACAAAGCTATGGCTACACCTTC.

The rearrangement uses TRBV12-3 or TRBV12-4 and TRBJ2-5, with D tentatively TRBD1 (5 bases). The CDR3 totals 12 residues. Trimming stripped 3 bases from V and 8 bases from J, with 10 bases between. CDR3 nucleotides: TGTGCCAGCAGTTTCCCAGGGTCTACCCAGTACTTC. It yields the protein CASSFPGSTQYF.

The V call is TRBV5-6, the J call TRBJ1-5, with D possibly TRBD1 on 5 matching bases. CDR1 is SGHDT, CDR2 YYEEEE, per germline. Deletions cut 4 bases from V and 6 bases from J, with 20 bases between. This CDR3 comprises 16 residues. In nucleotides, the CDR3 is TGTGCCAGCAGCGCCAGGGACCGCGGGACGGCTCAGCCCCAGCATTTT. The encoded protein is CASSARDRGTAQPQHF.

This chain joins TRBV13 and TRBJ2-5; TRBD2 matches at 8 bases. Germline V gives CDR1 PRHDT, CDR2 FYEKMQ (reference sequence). The CDR3 covers 16 residues. Trimming took 5 bases from V and 4 from J; bases not matched to a gene: 12. The CDR3 region is CASSLPVGGASETQYF. CDR3 coding DNA: TGTGCCAGCAGCCTTCCGGTCGGGGGGGCCTCAGAGACCCAGTACTTC.

The chain combines TRBV5-4 with TRBJ1-2; a possible D gene is TRBD1 (6 bases). Germline CDR1 is SGHNT and CDR2 is YYREEE (reference sequence). Trimming removed 4 bases at V and 13 bases at J, with 29 bases between. This CDR3 spans 16 amino acids. The CDR3 here is CASSGGTGTLAMAGTF. In DNA, the CDR3 is TGTGCCAGCAGCGGGGGTACAGGGACCCTCGCTATGGCTGGCACCTTC.

This clone was counted a single time. V is TRBV21-1 and J is TRBJ1-1. TRBV21-1 is a known pseudogene. CDR3 length: 17 amino acids. CDR3 coding DNA: TGTGCCAGCAGCCCTCCCGGACTGCCCGTCCTGAACACTGAAGCTTTCTTT. Protein product: CASSPPGLPVLNTEAFF.

The chain has TRBV5-1 and TRBJ1-1, with D perhaps matching TRBD1 (5 bases). The CDR3 extends over 14 amino acids. Trimming took 0 bases from V and 5 from J, leaving 11 bases between them. The germline CDR1 and CDR2 sequences are SGHRS and YFSETQ. The CDR3 protein is CASSLGQGQTEAFF. CDR3 sequence (DNA): TGCGCCAGCAGCTTGGGGCAGGGTCAGACTGAAGCTTTCTTT.

The chain carries TRBV7-6 and TRBJ2-2; D remains ambiguous. Germline V gene lookup returns CDR1 SGHVS and CDR2 FNYEAQ. The CDR3 length is 11 residues. V was shortened by 6 bases and J by 4 bases, with 3 bases between the two germline ends. The CDR3 DNA reads as TGTGCCAGCAGTATCACCGGGGAGCTGTTTTTT. It codes for CASSITGELFF.

This chain connects TRBV2 to TRBJ1-4, with D perhaps TRBD1 (5 bases). The germline CDR1 and CDR2 sequences are SNHLY and FYNNEI. The V end was cut by 7 bases, the J end by 7 bases, with 16 bases between. The CDR3 sequence is 14 residues long. The CDR3 loop reads CASTRTIGVEKLFF. DNA for the CDR3: TGTGCCAGCACCAGGACAATAGGGGTTGAAAAACTGTTTTTT.

The genes are TRBV10-3 and TRBJ2-2; a possible D gene is TRBD2 (5 bases). Germline V lookup: CDR1 ENHRY, CDR2 SYGVKD. Trimming removed 6 bases from V and 4 bases from J, with 21 bases in between. The CDR3 spans 17 residues. The CDR3 sequence is CAIRLGGQSPSTGELFF. In nucleotides, the CDR3 is TGTGCCATCAGGCTAGGCGGGCAGTCTCCGAGCACCGGGGAGCTGTTTTTT.

The CDR3 DNA is TGTGCCATCAGTAGTAGCGGGGGGGAGACCCAGTACTTC. Encoded protein: CAISSSGGETQYF. The V gene is TRBV10-3, the J gene TRBJ2-5, with 10 bases that match TRBD2. The CDR3 is 13 amino acids. Germline V lookup: CDR1 ENHRY, CDR2 SYGVKD. Trimming took 5 bases from V and 5 from J; bases not matched to a gene: 2.

This clone was seen more than once but under ten times. The J gene is TRBJ1-6, the V gene TRBV10-2; no definite D call. Trimming took off 8 bases at V and 4 bases at J, with 6 bases between the two ends. Germline lookup yields CDR1 WSHSY and CDR2 SAAADI. This CDR3 contains 12 residues. Here the CDR3 reads CASCSYNSPLHF. The CDR3 coding sequence is TGCGCCAGCTGTAGTTATAATTCACCCCTCCACTTT.

The chain recombines TRBV10-1 with TRBJ1-1, with D tentatively TRBD1 (6 bases). The V end was cut by 2 bases, the J end by 8 bases, with 15 bases between. CDR3 size: 14 residues. Germline loops: CDR1 WNHNN, CDR2 SYGVQD (reference sequence). Written as DNA, the CDR3 is TGCGCCAGCAGTGAGAGAAAGTTTGGACAGGAAGCTTTCTTT. Amino acids: CASSERKFGQEAFF.